This T cell receptor (beta chain) was captured by sequencing in a study of shared clonotypes between healthy human individuals. The study separated CD4+ cells into CD45RA+ naive and CD45RA-negative memory subsets. Sorted subsets were amplified in replicate PCRs using 200 ng DNA, about 30,000 T cell genomes. TCRdb's table, derived via immunoSEQ multiplex PCR, lists solely in-frame clones and lacks some. The table shows a few million clones, with 95% occurring only once. Study-wide results and caveats: Memory subsets generally showed lower estimated richness than naive subsets. Blood alone was sampled, and tissue repertoires likely differ.

For this clone: Its matching antigen is unknown.

Sequencing was done on a sample of naive CD4+ T cells sorted from blood. The subset: CD45RA+ positively selected. The sequence was collected from a young man in good health.

The DNA of the CDR3 is TGCGCCAGCAGCTTGACCACAGGAATCTCCACAGATACGCAGTATTTT. Translation gives CASSLTTGISTDTQYF. The V and J genes are TRBV5-1 and TRBJ2-3; D is perhaps TRBD1 (5 bases). The CDR3 sequence is 16 residues long. Germline lookup yields CDR1 SGHRS and CDR2 YFSETQ. Trimming took off 1 base at V and 2 bases at J, with 14 bases between the two ends.